The present entry profiles one T cell receptor (beta chain) with its context. No antigen is known for it. The assay was immunoSEQ multiplex PCR, and TCRdb's table has in-frame clones only and misses some. The table lists 15,000 to 20,000 clones, less than 90% of them singletons. Trimming pared 5 bases from V and 4 bases from J, leaving 10 bases between. This CDR3 has 13 residues. In germline, CDR1 is LNHDA, CDR2 SQIVND (reference sequence). Noted time point: 20-29 weeks after completion of therapy. This sample is part of a study of T cell therapy after organ transplantation. About the research overall: CMV-specific T cells, median 1.92 x 10^8, were given as 2 to 6 intravenous infusions.

Findings of the study overall: Low CD8+ T cell yield possibly reduced coverage, hiding nonresponder expansions.

The chain recombines TRBV19 with TRBJ2-3; D not resolved. This sequence was found in a human patient who had received a solid organ transplant and had CMV disease. T cells may partly derive from the graft donor. Source: CD8+ T cells from blood, taken after autologous CMV-specific T cell therapy. This chain's CDR3 is CASSALAADTQYF. For the CDR3, the DNA is TGTGCCAGTAGTGCATTGGCCGCAGATACGCAGTATTTT.